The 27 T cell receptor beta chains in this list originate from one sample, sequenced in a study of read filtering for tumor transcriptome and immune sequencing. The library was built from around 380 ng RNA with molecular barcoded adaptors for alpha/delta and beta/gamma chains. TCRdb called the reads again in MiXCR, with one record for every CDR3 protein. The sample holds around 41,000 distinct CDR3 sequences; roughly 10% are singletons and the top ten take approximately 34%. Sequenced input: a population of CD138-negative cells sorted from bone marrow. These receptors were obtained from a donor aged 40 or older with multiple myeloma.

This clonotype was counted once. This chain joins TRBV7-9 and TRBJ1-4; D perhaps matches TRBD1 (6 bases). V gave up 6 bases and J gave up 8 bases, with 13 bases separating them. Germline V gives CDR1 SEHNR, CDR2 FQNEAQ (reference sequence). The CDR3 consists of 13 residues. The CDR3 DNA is TGTGCCAGCAGTCCAGGGGACCAGGAAAAACTGTTTTTT. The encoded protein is CASSPGDQEKLFF.

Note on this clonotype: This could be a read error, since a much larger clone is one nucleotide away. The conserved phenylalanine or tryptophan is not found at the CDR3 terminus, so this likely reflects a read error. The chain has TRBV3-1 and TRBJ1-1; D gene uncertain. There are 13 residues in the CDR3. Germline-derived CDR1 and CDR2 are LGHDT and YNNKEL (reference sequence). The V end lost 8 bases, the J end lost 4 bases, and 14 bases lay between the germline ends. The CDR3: CASGPPRGTEAFL. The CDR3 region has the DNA TGTGCCAGCGGGCCCCCCCGGGGCACTGAAGCTTTCCTT.

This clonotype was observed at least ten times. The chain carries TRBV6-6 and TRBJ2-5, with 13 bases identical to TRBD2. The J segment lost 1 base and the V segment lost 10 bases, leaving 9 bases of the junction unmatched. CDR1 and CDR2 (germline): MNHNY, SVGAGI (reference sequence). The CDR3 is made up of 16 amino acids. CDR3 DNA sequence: TGTGCCACATCCGGGACTAGCGGGGACCGCCAAGAGACCCAGTACTTC. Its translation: CATSGTSGDRQETQYF.

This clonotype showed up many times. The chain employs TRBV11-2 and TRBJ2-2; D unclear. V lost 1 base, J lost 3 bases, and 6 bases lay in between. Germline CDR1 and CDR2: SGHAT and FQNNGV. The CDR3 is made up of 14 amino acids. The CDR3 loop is CASSLGDYTGELFF. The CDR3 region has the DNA TGTGCCAGCAGCTTAGGCGACTACACCGGGGAGCTGTTTTTT.

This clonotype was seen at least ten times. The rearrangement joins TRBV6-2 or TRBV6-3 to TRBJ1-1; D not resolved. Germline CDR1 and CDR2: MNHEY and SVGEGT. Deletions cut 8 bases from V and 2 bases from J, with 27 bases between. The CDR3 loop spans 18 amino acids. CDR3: CASQDGWESPRPNTEAFF. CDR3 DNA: TGTGCCAGCCAGGACGGATGGGAATCCCCTCGGCCCAACACTGAAGCTTTCTTT.

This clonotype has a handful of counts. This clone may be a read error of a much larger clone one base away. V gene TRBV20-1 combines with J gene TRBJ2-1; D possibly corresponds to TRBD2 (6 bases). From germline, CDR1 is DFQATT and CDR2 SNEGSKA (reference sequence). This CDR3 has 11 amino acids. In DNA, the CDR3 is TGCAGCGCCACTAGCCGCAATGTGCAGTTCTTC. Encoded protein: CSATSRNVQFF.

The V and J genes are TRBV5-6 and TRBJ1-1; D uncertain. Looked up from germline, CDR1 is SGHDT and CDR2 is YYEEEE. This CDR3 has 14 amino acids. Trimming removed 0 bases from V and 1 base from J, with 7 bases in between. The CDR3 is CASSLAPPNTEAFF. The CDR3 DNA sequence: TGTGCCAGCAGCTTGGCTCCGCCGAACACTGAAGCTTTCTTT.

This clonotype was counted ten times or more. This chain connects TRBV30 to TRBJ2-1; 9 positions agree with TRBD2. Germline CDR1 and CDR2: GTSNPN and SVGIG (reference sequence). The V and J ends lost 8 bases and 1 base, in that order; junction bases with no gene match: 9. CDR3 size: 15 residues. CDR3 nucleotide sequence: TGTGCCGGAGGGCGGCTAGCGGGGTCCTACAATGAGCAGTTCTTC. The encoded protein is CAGGRLAGSYNEQFF.

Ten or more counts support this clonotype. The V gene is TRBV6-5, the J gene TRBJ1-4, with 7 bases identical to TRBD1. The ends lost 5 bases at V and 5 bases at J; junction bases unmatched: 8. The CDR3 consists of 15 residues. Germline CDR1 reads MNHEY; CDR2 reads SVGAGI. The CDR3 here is CASSKLRGRNEKLFF. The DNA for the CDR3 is TGTGCCAGCAGTAAACTGAGGGGGCGAAATGAAAAACTGTTTTTT.

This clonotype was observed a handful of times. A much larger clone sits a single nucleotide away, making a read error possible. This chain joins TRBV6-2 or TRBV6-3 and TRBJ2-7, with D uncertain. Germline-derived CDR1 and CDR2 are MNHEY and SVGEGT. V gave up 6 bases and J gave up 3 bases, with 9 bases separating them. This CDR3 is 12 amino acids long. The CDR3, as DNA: TGTGCCAGCAGCGTACCTAGCTACGAGCAGTACTTC. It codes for CASSVPSYEQYF.

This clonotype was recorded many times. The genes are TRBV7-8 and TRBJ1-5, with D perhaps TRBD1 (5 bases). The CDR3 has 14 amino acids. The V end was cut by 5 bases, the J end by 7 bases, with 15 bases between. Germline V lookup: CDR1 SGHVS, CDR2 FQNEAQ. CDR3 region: CASSLGGSGQPQHF. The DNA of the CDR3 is TGTGCCAGCAGCCTCGGGGGGTCTGGGCAGCCCCAGCATTTT.

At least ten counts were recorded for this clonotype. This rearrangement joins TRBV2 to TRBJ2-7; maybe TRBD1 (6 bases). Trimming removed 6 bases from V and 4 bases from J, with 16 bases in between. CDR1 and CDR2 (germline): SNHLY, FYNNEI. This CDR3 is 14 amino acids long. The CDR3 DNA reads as TGTGCCAGCAGCGGGCTCCAGGGGCCTTACGAGCAGTACTTC. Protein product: CASSGLQGPYEQYF.

The CDR3 spells CSASGGMGTEETQYF. In DNA form, the CDR3 reads TGCAGTGCATCCGGGGGGATGGGGACCGAAGAGACCCAGTACTTC. This rearrangement joins TRBV20-1 to TRBJ2-5; 7 bases are a match to TRBD2. With 6 bases clipped from V and 3 bases from J, the junction kept 13 bases outside the gene matches. CDR1 is DFQATT, CDR2 SNEGSKA, per germline (reference sequence). The CDR3 sequence is 15 residues long.

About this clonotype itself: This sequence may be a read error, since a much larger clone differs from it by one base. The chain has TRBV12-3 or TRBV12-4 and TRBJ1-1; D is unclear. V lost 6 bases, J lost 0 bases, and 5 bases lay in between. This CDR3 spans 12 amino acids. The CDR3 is CASRQMNTEAFF. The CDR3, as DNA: TGTGCCAGCAGACAGATGAACACTGAAGCTTTCTTT.

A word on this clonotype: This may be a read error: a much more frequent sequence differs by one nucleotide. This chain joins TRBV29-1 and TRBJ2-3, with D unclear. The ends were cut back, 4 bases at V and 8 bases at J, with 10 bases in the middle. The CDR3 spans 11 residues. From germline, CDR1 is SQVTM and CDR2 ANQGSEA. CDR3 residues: CSVGVLGTQYF. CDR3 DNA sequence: TGCAGCGTTGGGGTTTTGGGTACGCAGTATTTT.

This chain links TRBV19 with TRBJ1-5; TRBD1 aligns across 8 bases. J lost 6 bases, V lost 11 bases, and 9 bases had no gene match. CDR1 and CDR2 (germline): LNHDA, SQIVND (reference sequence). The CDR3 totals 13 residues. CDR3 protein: CAGGQGGTQPQHF. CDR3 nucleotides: TGTGCCGGAGGACAGGGCGGTACTCAGCCCCAGCATTTT.

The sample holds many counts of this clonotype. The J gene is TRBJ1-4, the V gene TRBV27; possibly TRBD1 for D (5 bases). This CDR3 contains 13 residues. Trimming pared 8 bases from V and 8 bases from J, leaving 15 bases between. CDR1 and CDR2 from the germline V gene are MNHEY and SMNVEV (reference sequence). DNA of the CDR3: TGTGCCAGCGCCCCGGTGGCAGGGGAAAAACTGTTTTTT. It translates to CASAPVAGEKLFF.

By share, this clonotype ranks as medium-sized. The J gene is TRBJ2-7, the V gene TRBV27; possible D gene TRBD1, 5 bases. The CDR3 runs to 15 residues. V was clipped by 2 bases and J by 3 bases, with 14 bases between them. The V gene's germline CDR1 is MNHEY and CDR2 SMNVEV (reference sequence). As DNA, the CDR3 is TGTGCCAGCAGTTTAATCGGACAAGGATACTACGAGCAGTACTTC. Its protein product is CASSLIGQGYYEQYF.

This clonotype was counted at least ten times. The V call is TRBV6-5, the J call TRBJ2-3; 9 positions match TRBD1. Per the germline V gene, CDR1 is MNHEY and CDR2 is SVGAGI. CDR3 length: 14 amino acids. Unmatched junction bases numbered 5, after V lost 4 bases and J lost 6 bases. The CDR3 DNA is TGTGCCAGCAGTTGGGGACAGGGTATGGATACGCAGTATTTT. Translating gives CASSWGQGMDTQYF.

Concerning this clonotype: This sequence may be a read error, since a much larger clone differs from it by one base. CDR3: CAGSLGGFLTF. CDR3 DNA sequence: TGTGCCGGCAGCTTAGGGGGCTTCCTGACTTTC. The gene calls are TRBV11-2 and TRBJ2-6; 7 bases map to TRBD1. This CDR3 is built from 11 residues. The germline V gene encodes CDR1 SGHAT and CDR2 FQNNGV.

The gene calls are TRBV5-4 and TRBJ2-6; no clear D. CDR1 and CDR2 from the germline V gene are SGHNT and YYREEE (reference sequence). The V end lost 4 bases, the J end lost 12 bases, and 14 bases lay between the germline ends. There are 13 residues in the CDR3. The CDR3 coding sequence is TGTGCCAGCAGCCAGAACGACTTACCCGTCCTGACTTTC. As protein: CASSQNDLPVLTF. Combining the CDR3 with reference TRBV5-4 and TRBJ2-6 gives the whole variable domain ETGVTQSPTHLIKTRGQQVTLRCSSQSGHNTVSWYQQALGQGPQFIFQYYREEENGRGNFPPRFSGLQFPNYSSELNVNALELDDSALYLCASSQNDLPVLTFGAGSRLTVL.

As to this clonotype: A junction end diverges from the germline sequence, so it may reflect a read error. CDR3 residues: CASNEPTNENLFF. The CDR3 DNA reads as TGTGCCAGCAACGAGCCTACTAATGAAAATCTGTTTTTT. The chain has TRBV28 and TRBJ1-4; D unresolved. The germline CDR1 and CDR2 sequences are MDHEN and SYDVKM. The CDR3 is made up of 13 amino acids.

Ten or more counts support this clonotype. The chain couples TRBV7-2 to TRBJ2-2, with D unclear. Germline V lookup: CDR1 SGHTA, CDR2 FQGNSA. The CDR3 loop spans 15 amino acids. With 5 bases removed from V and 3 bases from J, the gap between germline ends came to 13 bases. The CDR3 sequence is CASSPTPSDTGELFF. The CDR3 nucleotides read TGTGCCAGCAGCCCAACCCCCTCGGACACCGGGGAGCTGTTTTTT.

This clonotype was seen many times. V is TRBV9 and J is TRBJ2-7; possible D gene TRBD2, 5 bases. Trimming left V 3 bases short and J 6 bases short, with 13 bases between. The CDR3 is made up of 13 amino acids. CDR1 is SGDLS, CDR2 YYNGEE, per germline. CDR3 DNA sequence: TGTGCCAGCAGCGAGAGGGTAGGGTCCGAGCAGTACTTC. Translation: CASSERVGSEQYF. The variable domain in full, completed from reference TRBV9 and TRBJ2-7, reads DSGVTQTPKHLITATGQRVTLRCSPRSGDLSVYWYQQSLDQGLQFLIQYYNGEERAKGNILERFSAQQFPDLHSELNLSSLELGDSALYFCASSERVGSEQYFGPGTRLTVT.

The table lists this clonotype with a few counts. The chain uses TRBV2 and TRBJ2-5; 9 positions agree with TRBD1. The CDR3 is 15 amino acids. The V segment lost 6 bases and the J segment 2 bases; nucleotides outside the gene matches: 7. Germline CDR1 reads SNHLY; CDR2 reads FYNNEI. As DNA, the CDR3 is TGTGCCAGCAGCCTAGACAGGGGGAGTCAAGAGACCCAGTACTTC. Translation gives CASSLDRGSQETQYF.

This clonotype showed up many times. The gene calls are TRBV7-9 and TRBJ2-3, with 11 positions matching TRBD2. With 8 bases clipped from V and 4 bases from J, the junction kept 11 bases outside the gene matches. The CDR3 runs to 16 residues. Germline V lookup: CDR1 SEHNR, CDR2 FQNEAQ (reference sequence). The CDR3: CASAELAGASADTQYF. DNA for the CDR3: TGTGCCAGCGCCGAACTAGCGGGGGCTAGCGCAGATACGCAGTATTTT. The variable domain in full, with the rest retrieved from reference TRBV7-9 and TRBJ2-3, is DTGVSQNPRHKITKRGQNVTFRCDPISEHNRLYWYRQTLGQGPEFLTYFQNEAQLEKSRLLSDRFSAERPKGSFSTLEIQRTEQGDSAMYLCASAELAGASADTQYFGPGTRLTVL.

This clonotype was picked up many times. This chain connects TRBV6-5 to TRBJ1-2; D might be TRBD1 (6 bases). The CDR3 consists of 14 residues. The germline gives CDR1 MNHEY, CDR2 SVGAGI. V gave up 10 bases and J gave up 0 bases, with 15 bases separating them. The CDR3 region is CATRTEPSNYGYTF. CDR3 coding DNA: TGTGCCACCAGGACAGAGCCATCTAACTATGGCTACACCTTC.